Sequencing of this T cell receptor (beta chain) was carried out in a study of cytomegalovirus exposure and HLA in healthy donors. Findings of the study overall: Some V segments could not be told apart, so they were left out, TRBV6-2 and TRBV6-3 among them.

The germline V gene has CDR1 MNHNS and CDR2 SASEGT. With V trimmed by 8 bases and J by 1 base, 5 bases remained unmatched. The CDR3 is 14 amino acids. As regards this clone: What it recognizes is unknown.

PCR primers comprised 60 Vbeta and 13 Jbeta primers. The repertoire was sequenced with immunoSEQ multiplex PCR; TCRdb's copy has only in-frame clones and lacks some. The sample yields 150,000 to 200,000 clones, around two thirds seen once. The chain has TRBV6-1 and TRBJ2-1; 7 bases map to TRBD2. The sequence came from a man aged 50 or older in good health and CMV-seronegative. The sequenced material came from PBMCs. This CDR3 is CASLRTRSYNEQFF. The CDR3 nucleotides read TGTGCCAGCTTACGGACTAGATCCTACAATGAGCAGTTCTTC.